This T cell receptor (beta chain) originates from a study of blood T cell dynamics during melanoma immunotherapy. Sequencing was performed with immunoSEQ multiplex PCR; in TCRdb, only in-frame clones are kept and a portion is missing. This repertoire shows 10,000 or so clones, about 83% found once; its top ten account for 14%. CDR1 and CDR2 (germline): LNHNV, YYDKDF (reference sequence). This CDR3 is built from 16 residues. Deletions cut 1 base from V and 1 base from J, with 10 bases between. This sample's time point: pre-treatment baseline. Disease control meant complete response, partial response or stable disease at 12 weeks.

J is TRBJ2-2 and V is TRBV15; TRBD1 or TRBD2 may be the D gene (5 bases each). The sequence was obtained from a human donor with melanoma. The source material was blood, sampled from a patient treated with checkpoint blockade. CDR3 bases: TGTGCCACCAGCAGAGGAGGGGTTGGGAACACCGGGGAGCTGTTTTTT. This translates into CATSRGGVGNTGELFF.